A single TCR beta chain is shown here with its context. Its antigen is unknown. PCR primers comprised 60 Vbeta and 13 Jbeta primers. Profiling relied on immunoSEQ multiplex PCR, and the TCRdb table lists in-frame clones only, not all of them. This sample has approximately 200,000 clones, with 83% found just once. This sample is drawn from a study of cytomegalovirus exposure and HLA in healthy donors. General study results and limits: The study found most TCR sequences rare, yet found some public TCRs in many donors. In a later analysis, at a false discovery rate of 0.05, 15,000 to 20,000 TCR beta sequences were associated with HLA alleles. Sequencing depth roughly uniform across donors was assumed in presence/absence analyses.

There are 13 residues in the CDR3. The germline gives CDR1 SGHKS, CDR2 YYEKEE (reference sequence). V was shortened by 4 bases and J by 10 bases, with 12 bases between the two germline ends. The rearrangement uses TRBV5-5 and TRBJ1-6; a possible D gene is TRBD1 (5 bases). The sequencing sample was made of PBMCs. This TCR derives from a girl aged 5 to 17 in good health and CMV-seronegative. The CDR3 region is CASSLTGESPLHF. Written as DNA, the CDR3 is TGTGCCAGCAGCCTTACGGGGGAATCACCCCTCCACTTT.